This entry lists 17 T cell receptor beta chains sequenced from one sample in a study of cytomegalovirus exposure and HLA in healthy donors. Method: immunoSEQ multiplex PCR; TCRdb's copy keeps in-frame clones and lacks some. In the table there are about 64,000 clones, 95% of which are singletons. Specimen: PBMCs. The receptors come from a woman in her late teens or twenties in good health and CMV-seropositive.

The chain links TRBV5-8 to TRBJ1-3; 9 nucleotides align to TRBD1. Per the germline V gene, CDR1 is SGHTS and CDR2 is YDEGEE. This CDR3 contains 15 residues. The junction had 7 bases not matched to a gene; V was cut back by 5 bases and J by 4 bases. The CDR3 DNA follows: TGTGCCAGCAGTTCGACCGGGACAGGGGGAAACACCATATATTTT. This gives the protein CASSSTGTGGNTIYF.

J is TRBJ1-1 and V is TRBV6-5; TRBD1 is a possible D gene (5 bases). Germline V gene lookup returns CDR1 MNHEY and CDR2 SVGAGI. V was shortened by 8 bases and J by 3 bases, with 13 bases between the two germline ends. CDR3 length equals 13 residues. The chain's CDR3 is CASGRGRDTEAFF. For the CDR3, the DNA is TGTGCCAGCGGGAGGGGTCGGGACACTGAAGCTTTCTTT.

V usage is TRBV16 and J usage is TRBJ1-5, with D hard to call. V lost 2 bases and J lost 1, with 6 bases in between. Germline V gives CDR1 KGHSY, CDR2 FQNENV. The CDR3 runs to 14 residues. CDR3: CASSQGGSNQPQHF. The CDR3 region has the DNA TGTGCCAGCAGCCAAGGCGGGAGCAATCAGCCCCAGCATTTT.

The chain uses TRBV5-1 and TRBJ2-2; D ambiguous. The germline V and J ends were trimmed by 5 bases and 3 bases, with 11 bases remaining between them. This CDR3 has 14 residues. Germline-derived CDR1 and CDR2 are SGHRS and YFSETQ. The CDR3 DNA sequence: TGCGCCAGCAGGCTGAACACCCACACCGGGGAGCTGTTTTTT. Translated: CASRLNTHTGELFF. The variable domain in full, completed from reference TRBV5-1 and TRBJ2-2, reads KAGVTQTPRYLIKTRGQQVTLSCSPISGHRSVSWYQQTPGQGLQFLFEYFSETQRNKGNFPGRFSGRQFSNSRSEMNVSTLELGDSALYLCASRLNTHTGELFFGEGSRLTVL.

This chain connects TRBV30 to TRBJ2-7; 9 nucleotides agree with TRBD2. Germline-derived CDR1 and CDR2 are GTSNPN and SVGIG (reference sequence). The CDR3 length is 15 residues. V lost 0 bases and J lost 7; bases outside the gene matches: 10. The CDR3 is CAWSVPSGDLKEQYF. CDR3 sequence (DNA): TGTGCCTGGAGTGTTCCTAGCGGGGACCTTAAAGAGCAGTACTTC.

In nucleotides, the CDR3 is TGTGCCAGCAGCCATCCGGGACTAGCGGAAGAGACCCAGTACTTC. It specifies CASSHPGLAEETQYF. The chain recombines TRBV11-2 with TRBJ2-5, with 11 bases matching TRBD2. Trimming took 5 bases from V and 3 from J; bases not matched to a gene: 5. From germline, CDR1 is SGHAT and CDR2 FQNNGV. The CDR3 sequence is 15 residues long.

This chain uses TRBV4-3 with TRBJ2-1; no clear D. V lost 3 bases and J 3 bases, leaving 12 bases between the germline ends. Germline V gene data show CDR1 as LGHNA and CDR2 as YSLEER. The CDR3 is 15 residues long. The CDR3 is CASSHVGGYYNEQFF. The CDR3 DNA is TGCGCCAGCAGCCACGTCGGCGGATACTACAATGAGCAGTTCTTC.

This clone showed up just a few times. The chain has TRBV4-3 and TRBJ2-5, with TRBD2 identical over 9 bases. CDR1 and CDR2 (germline): LGHNA, YSLEER. The CDR3 has 16 residues. Losses at the gene ends were 0 bases for V and 4 bases for J; bases not matched to a gene: 6. The CDR3 reads CASSQDRASGVETQYF. DNA for the CDR3: TGCGCCAGCAGCCAAGATCGGGCTAGCGGGGTAGAGACCCAGTACTTC.

The chain recombines TRBV5-4 with TRBJ2-7; possibly TRBD1 for D (6 bases). V lost 6 bases and J 2 bases, leaving 18 bases between the germline ends. Germline V gene sequence: CDR1 SGHNT, CDR2 YYREEE (reference sequence). This CDR3 spans 15 amino acids. The CDR3 sequence is CASKADGTTTYEQYF. CDR3 DNA sequence: TGTGCCAGCAAGGCGGACGGGACAACCACCTACGAGCAGTACTTC.

The chain uses TRBV27 and TRBJ1-3; D not certain. CDR1 and CDR2 from the germline V gene are MNHEY and SMNVEV (reference sequence). There are 14 residues in the CDR3. Trimming cost V 3 bases and J 2 bases, with 8 bases left between them. Here the CDR3 DNA reads TGTGCCAGCAGTTTTCGGGGAACTGGAAACACCATATATTTT. This translates into CASSFRGTGNTIYF.

The chain is built from TRBV7-9 and TRBJ2-2, with D tentatively TRBD2 (5 bases). The germline CDR1 and CDR2 sequences are SEHNR and FQNEAQ (reference sequence). The CDR3 spans 16 residues. V dropped 1 base and J dropped 1 base, with 10 bases sitting between them. The DNA for the CDR3 is TGTGCCAGCAGCTTAGGAGGGTTTAGGAACACCGGGGAGCTGTTTTTT. Its protein product is CASSLGGFRNTGELFF. Full variable domain (remainder filled in from reference TRBV7-9 and TRBJ2-2): DTGVSQNPRHKITKRGQNVTFRCDPISEHNRLYWYRQTLGQGPEFLTYFQNEAQLEKSRLLSDRFSAERPKGSFSTLEIQRTEQGDSAMYLCASSLGGFRNTGELFFGEGSRLTVL.

The chain has TRBV19 and TRBJ2-2; 11 bases fit TRBD2. Germline V gene lookup returns CDR1 LNHDA and CDR2 SQIVND (reference sequence). The CDR3 spans 14 residues. V lost 8 bases and J lost 3; bases outside the gene matches: 2. CDR3 amino acids: CASRLAGHTGELFF. The CDR3 DNA sequence: TGTGCCAGTCGACTAGCGGGGCACACCGGGGAGCTGTTTTTT.

The chain has TRBV7-2 and TRBJ1-5; maybe TRBD1 (6 bases). There are 14 residues in the CDR3. Germline V CDR1 and CDR2: SGHTA, FQGNSA. The V end was cut by 5 bases, the J end by 6 bases, with 14 bases between. The CDR3: CASSPGTSSQPQHF. The CDR3 region has the DNA TGTGCCAGCAGCCCCGGGACATCCAGTCAGCCCCAGCATTTT.

The rearrangement joins TRBV9 to TRBJ2-7, with 7 bases identical to TRBD1. CDR1 is SGDLS, CDR2 YYNGEE, per germline. With V trimmed by 0 bases and J by 2 bases, 5 bases remained unmatched. CDR3 size: 15 residues. The CDR3 nucleotides are TGTGCCAGCAGCGTAGGAGGGGACAGCCCCTACGAGCAGTACTTC. It encodes CASSVGGDSPYEQYF.

The chain has TRBV5-8 and TRBJ1-6; D is ambiguous. CDR1 is SGHTS, CDR2 YDEGEE, per germline. The CDR3 contains 15 residues. V gave up 6 bases and J gave up 7 bases, with 17 bases separating them. The CDR3 DNA sequence: TGTGCCAGCATCCCCGGGCGGGCTTGGAATTCACCCCTCCACTTT. It is translated as CASIPGRAWNSPLHF.

The chain combines TRBV7-6 with TRBJ2-7, with 7 bases aligning to TRBD1. This CDR3 is 15 amino acids long. The ends lost 0 bases at V and 2 bases at J; junction bases unmatched: 4. The germline gives CDR1 SGHVS, CDR2 FNYEAQ. Here the CDR3 reads CASSLAGGSPYEQYF. The CDR3 nucleotides read TGTGCCAGCAGCTTAGCAGGGGGCTCCCCCTACGAGCAGTACTTC.

The CDR3 nucleotides read TGTGCCAGCAGTGAGTTGGGACAGGGCTCTCACTATGGCTACACCTTC. Translating gives CASSELGQGSHYGYTF. The rearrangement links TRBV2 to TRBJ1-2; TRBD1 agrees at 9 bases. The J segment lost 3 bases and the V segment lost 3 bases, leaving 8 bases of the junction unmatched. CDR3 length: 16 residues. CDR1 is SNHLY, CDR2 FYNNEI, per germline. The full variable domain, its missing parts supplied by reference TRBV2 and TRBJ1-2, is EPEVTQTPSHQVTQMGQEVILRCVPISNHLYFYWYRQILGQKVEFLVSFYNNEISEKSEIFDDQFSVERPDGSNFTLKIRSTKLEDSAMYFCASSELGQGSHYGYTFGSGTRLTVV.